The subject of this entry is one TCR beta chain. Its antigen is unidentified. Treatment denoted: oral pan-JAK inhibitor, 5-10 mg twice daily. Following extraction, RNA underwent reverse transcription to cDNA, which served as the sequencing template. Measured with immunoSEQ multiplex PCR; TCRdb has only the in-frame clones, and not every one. Of around 140,000 clones listed, roughly 54% are singletons. The entry originates in a study of CD8+ T cells in alopecia areata. Overall study results and limits: Affected lesional scalp, above all in alopecia totalis/universalis, was more clonal than normal scalp.

The CDR3 extends over 14 amino acids. V lost 5 bases, J lost 4 bases, and 4 bases stayed unmatched. CDR1 is LNHDA, CDR2 SQIVND, per germline (reference sequence). The receptor was isolated from a human donor with alopecia areata. J is TRBJ2-3 and V is TRBV19; 9 bases fit TRBD1. Sequenced material: CD8+ T cells sorted from blood, taken at week 4, from a patient treated with tofacitinib. DNA for the CDR3: TGTGCCAGTAGTGCGACAGGGGGAGCAGATACGCAGTATTTT. Amino acids: CASSATGGADTQYF.